The next 23 T cell receptor beta chains were all read from a single sample in a study of cytomegalovirus exposure and HLA in healthy donors listed by TCRdb under 2017. Library creation used the immunoSEQ multiplex PCR assay. For the multiplex PCR, a mixture combining 60 forward primers for TCR Vbeta segments and 13 reverse primers for TCR Jbeta segments was used. TCRdb took over this immuneACCESS table, retaining in-frame rearrangements with V and J assigned. Such tables are incomplete; in checked studies, under half of the missing clones stem from an unresolved V gene, and the remainder is unexplained. Here the sample has 110,000 to 150,000 clones; approximately 80% occur a single time. Jointly, the top ten make up around 2.5% of the sample. The sequencing sample was made of PBMCs. The receptors were sampled from a woman between 18 and 30 years old in good health and CMV-seropositive.

This clone was seen just once. The rearrangement joins TRBV27 to TRBJ2-7; 15 bases fit TRBD2. The germline V gene has CDR1 MNHEY and CDR2 SMNVEV (reference sequence). J lost 1 base, V lost 0 bases, and 10 bases had no gene match. This CDR3 is built from 20 residues. CDR3 nucleotide sequence: TGTGCCAGCAGTTTATCTTCGCCGGGACTAGCGGGGGGTCTTTCCTACGAGCAGTACTTC. It translates to CASSLSSPGLAGGLSYEQYF.

V is TRBV5-4 and J is TRBJ2-7; D remains ambiguous. Germline CDR1 and CDR2: SGHNT and YYREEE (reference sequence). V lost 0 bases, J lost 0 bases, and 7 bases lay in between. The CDR3 length is 14 residues. The CDR3 loop reads CASSLGHVSYEQYF. CDR3 nucleotides: TGTGCCAGCAGCTTGGGGCACGTCTCCTACGAGCAGTACTTC.

This clone has a handful of counts. This chain uses TRBV5-4 with TRBJ1-1; D is uncertain. The CDR3 totals 13 residues. Germline V gives CDR1 SGHNT, CDR2 YYREEE (reference sequence). V dropped 1 base and J dropped 5 bases, with 9 bases sitting between them. As DNA, the CDR3 is TGTGCCAGCAGCTTGCCGGCTAGAACTGAAGCTTTCTTT. Translated: CASSLPARTEAFF.

The chain joins TRBV2 to TRBJ2-1; D might be TRBD1 (5 bases). V lost 7 bases, J lost 3 bases, and 10 bases lay in between. Germline assignment: CDR1 SNHLY and CDR2 FYNNEI. The CDR3 length is 13 residues. DNA for the CDR3: TGTGCCAGCACAGAAGACAGCTACAATGAGCAGTTCTTC. The encoded protein is CASTEDSYNEQFF.

The J gene is TRBJ2-1, the V gene TRBV6-5, with 12 nucleotides matching TRBD2. The CDR3 runs to 15 residues. The V gene's germline CDR1 is MNHEY and CDR2 SVGAGI. J lost 7 bases, V lost 2 bases, and 3 bases had no gene match. CDR3 sequence reads: CASSYETSGGNEQFF. CDR3 coding DNA: TGTGCCAGCAGTTACGAGACTAGCGGGGGAAATGAGCAGTTCTTC.

Here the CDR3 DNA reads TGTGCCATCAGTGAGGAGGGGGCTTCCTACAATGAGCAGTTCTTC. This gives the protein CAISEEGASYNEQFF. The chain uses TRBV10-3 and TRBJ2-1, with 7 bases lining up with TRBD1. Germline CDR1 and CDR2: ENHRY and SYGVKD. The V gene end was trimmed by 2 bases and the J gene end by 1 base; junction bases not matched to a gene: 2. The length of the CDR3 is 15 residues.

The V call is TRBV6-4, the J call TRBJ1-1; 9 bases are shared with TRBD1. Germline CDR1 MRHNA, CDR2 SNTAGT. The V segment lost 2 bases and the J segment 5 bases; nucleotides outside the gene matches: 6. The CDR3 length is 15 residues. In DNA form, the CDR3 reads TGTGCCAGCAGTGACGACGAGACAGGGGGGACTGAAGCTTTCTTT. It encodes CASSDDETGGTEAFF.

The CDR3 region has the DNA TGCGCCATAGTCGGGAAGGGTAATCAGCCCCAGCATTTT. Translation: CAIVGKGNQPQHF. This rearrangement joins TRBV23-1 to TRBJ1-5, with D hard to call. TRBV23-1 is annotated as an ORF whose role is uncertain. This CDR3 region has 13 residues. The V end lost 10 bases, the J end lost 4 bases, and 14 bases lay between the germline ends.

The chain recombines TRBV21-1 with TRBJ2-1; the table gives TRBD1 as D, unverified against the DNA. TRBV21-1 constitutes a pseudogene. There are 17 residues in the CDR3. The CDR3 sequence is CASSPGWDRALSDEQFF. DNA for the CDR3: TGTGCCAGCAGCCCGGGCTGGGACAGGGCCCTTTCGGATGAGCAGTTCTTC.

The V call is TRBV4-3, the J call TRBJ1-2; D unclear. The ends were cut back, 0 bases at V and 0 bases at J, with 8 bases in the middle. Germline CDR1 and CDR2: LGHNA and YSLEER. This CDR3 is 15 amino acids long. The CDR3 region is CASSQEPEPNYGYTF. DNA of the CDR3: TGCGCCAGCAGCCAAGAGCCAGAACCTAACTATGGCTACACCTTC.

The chain employs TRBV5-6 and TRBJ2-7; 9 bases map to TRBD1. CDR3 length: 14 residues. Germline values: CDR1 SGHDT, CDR2 YYEEEE. Trimming took 4 bases from V and 3 from J; bases not matched to a gene: 5. Here the CDR3 DNA reads TGTGCCAGCAGCCCCGGGACAGGGAGCTACGAGCAGTACTTC. It codes for CASSPGTGSYEQYF. The variable domain in full, completed from reference TRBV5-6 and TRBJ2-7, reads DAGVTQSPTHLIKTRGQQVTLRCSPKSGHDTVSWYQQALGQGPQFIFQYYEEEERQRGNFPDRFSGHQFPNYSSELNVNALLLGDSALYLCASSPGTGSYEQYFGPGTRLTVT.

Concerning this clone itself: The junction departs from germline at one end; a sequencing error may be responsible. V and J are TRBV4-1 and TRBJ1-1; TRBD1 matches 12 bases. CDR1 and CDR2 (germline): MGHRA, YSYEKL. This CDR3 spans 14 amino acids. The CDR3 sequence: CASSQRDRGPDAFF. CDR3 nucleotides: TGCGCCAGCTCCCAACGGGACAGGGGGCCTGATGCTTTCTTT.

In its sample, this clone was seen a few times. The chain has TRBV16 and TRBJ1-2; 10 bases agree with TRBD1. Germline lookup yields CDR1 KGHSY and CDR2 FQNENV. Losses at the gene ends were 2 bases for V and 8 bases for J; bases not matched to a gene: 8. The CDR3 sequence is 15 residues long. The CDR3 sequence: CASSQTEGQGLGYTF. As DNA, the CDR3 is TGTGCCAGCAGCCAAACGGAGGGACAGGGGTTGGGCTACACCTTC.

V and J are TRBV5-6 and TRBJ2-5; 7 positions match TRBD1. The assigned J gene may be wrong: the sequence end matches TRBJ2-7 better. The length of the CDR3 is 14 residues. The germline CDR1 and CDR2 sequences are SGHDT and YYEEEE. Here the CDR3 DNA reads TGTGCCAGCAGCTTGCCGGGACAGACCTACGAGCAGTACTTC. It encodes CASSLPGQTYEQYF.

The gene calls are TRBV27 and TRBJ2-1; D might be TRBD1 (6 bases). Germline V gene data show CDR1 as MNHEY and CDR2 as SMNVEV (reference sequence). Trimming removed 3 bases at V and 7 bases at J, with 13 bases between. This CDR3 has 14 amino acids. CDR3: CASSFGGLRNEQFF. Written as DNA, the CDR3 is TGTGCCAGCAGTTTTGGGGGCCTCCGGAATGAGCAGTTCTTC.

CDR3 nucleotides: TGTGCCAGCAGTGAAGGGGGGGACACCGGGGAGCTGTTTTTT. As protein: CASSEGGDTGELFF. The rearrangement uses TRBV6-4 and TRBJ2-2, with a tentative D call TRBD2 (7 bases). The germline gives CDR1 MRHNA, CDR2 SNTAGT. Trimming pared 3 bases from V and 3 bases from J, leaving 8 bases between. This CDR3 contains 14 residues.

The chain couples TRBV5-4 to TRBJ1-2; D possibly corresponds to TRBD1 (6 bases). Germline lookup yields CDR1 SGHNT and CDR2 YYREEE (reference sequence). The CDR3 loop spans 17 amino acids. Trimming took 4 bases from V and 5 from J, leaving 24 bases between them. In DNA, the CDR3 is TGTGCCAGCAGCCTCTCTGCTGGGGGCGCGACTTGGTATGGCTACACCTTC. Encoded protein: CASSLSAGGATWYGYTF.

The rearrangement uses TRBV9 and TRBJ2-1; D may be TRBD2 (6 bases). Germline loops: CDR1 SGDLS, CDR2 YYNGEE. CDR3 length: 15 amino acids. V lost 3 bases to trimming and J lost 0 bases, with 10 bases between them. CDR3 protein: CASSDDGSSYNEQFF. CDR3 nucleotides: TGTGCCAGCAGCGACGACGGGAGCTCCTACAATGAGCAGTTCTTC.

The table lists this clone with a count of one. This chain links TRBV5-1 with TRBJ1-3; D may be TRBD1 (5 bases). This CDR3 spans 15 amino acids. Germline assignment: CDR1 SGHRS and CDR2 YFSETQ. Trimming removed 6 bases at V and 1 base at J, with 14 bases between. CDR3 residues: CASTKDGGSGNTIYF. The CDR3 DNA reads as TGCGCCAGCACCAAGGACGGGGGTTCTGGAAACACCATATATTTT.

The V and J genes are TRBV27 and TRBJ1-5; D perhaps matches TRBD1 (6 bases). The CDR3 covers 14 residues. Germline loops: CDR1 MNHEY, CDR2 SMNVEV (reference sequence). Trimming stripped 3 bases from V and 3 bases from J, with 9 bases between. The CDR3 nucleotides are TGTGCCAGCAGTTTCCGGGGGGCCAATCAGCCCCAGCATTTT. Translation gives CASSFRGANQPQHF.

The rearrangement uses TRBV29-1 and TRBJ2-1, with 7 positions matching TRBD2. Germline V gives CDR1 SQVTM, CDR2 ANQGSEA. After removal of 5 bases from V and 5 bases from J, the junction contained 12 bases not matched to a gene. This CDR3 is 15 amino acids long. The CDR3 region is CSVRGRLARNNEQFF. The DNA of the CDR3 is TGCAGCGTTAGGGGTAGACTAGCCCGAAACAATGAGCAGTTCTTC.

This clone appeared a few times. The V gene is TRBV4-1, the J gene TRBJ1-3; TRBD1 agrees at 8 bases. V shed 4 bases and J 3 bases; nucleotides not matched to a gene: 2. CDR3 length: 14 amino acids. The germline gives CDR1 MGHRA, CDR2 YSYEKL. The CDR3 sequence is CASSLGTGGNTIYF. The CDR3 bases are TGCGCCAGCAGCCTAGGGACAGGTGGAAACACCATATATTTT.

The rearrangement uses TRBV9 and TRBJ1-1, with D possibly being TRBD1 (6 bases). Trimming pared 0 bases from V and 2 bases from J, leaving 11 bases between. The CDR3 loop spans 15 amino acids. The germline V gene encodes CDR1 SGDLS and CDR2 YYNGEE. CDR3 sequence (DNA): TGTGCCAGCAGCGTAGGAGGGGGTCTTAACACTGAAGCTTTCTTT. Encoded protein: CASSVGGGLNTEAFF.